The clone carrying this TCR beta chain was counted between two and nine times. The germline CDR1 and CDR2 sequences are SGDLS and YYNGEE. V was clipped by 0 bases and J by 2 bases, with 11 bases between them. The CDR3 is 15 residues long. The primer mix had 60 Vbeta and 13 Jbeta primers. Sequencing was performed with immunoSEQ multiplex PCR; in TCRdb, only in-frame clones are kept and a portion is missing. Found here are 99,000 or so clones, approximately 12% of them singletons; the top ten hold approximately 15%. This entry is derived from a study of cytomegalovirus exposure and HLA in healthy donors.

This receptor was taken from a man between 40 and 49 years old in good health and CMV-seropositive. The sequencing input was PBMCs. This chain uses TRBV9 with TRBJ1-1, with D possibly being TRBD1 (6 bases). CDR3 in amino acids: CASSVVTGSNTEAFF. CDR3 bases: TGTGCCAGCAGCGTAGTCACAGGGTCTAACACTGAAGCTTTCTTT.